The clone carrying this T cell receptor (beta chain) was recorded once. The authors reverse transcribed about 0.5 to 1 ug RNA with random hexamers. Multiplex immunoSEQ PCR targeted 54 Vbeta and 13 Jbeta TCR beta segments. TCRdb reprocessed the immunoSEQ multiplex PCR reads via MiXCR and lists one record per CDR3 protein. The sample contains under 150,000 distinct CDR3 sequences, around nine tenths of which appear only once. These data come from a study of CD8 T cells in Susac syndrome. The germline CDR1 and CDR2 sequences are SEHNR and FQNEAQ (reference sequence). The CDR3 extends over 18 amino acids. Trimming took 3 bases from V and 0 from J, leaving 18 bases between them. TEMRA cells were FACS-enriched, and CD8+ and CD4+ T cells were isolated negatively.

Sequenced sample: CD8+ T cells from PBMCs. The receptor comes from a human donor with multiple sclerosis. The gene calls are TRBV7-9 and TRBJ1-5; the D is unclear. The CDR3 DNA follows: TGTGCCAGCAGCTTCGGTGACGGCCGTCCTTATAGCAATCAGCCCCAGCATTTT. Its protein product is CASSFGDGRPYSNQPQHF.